This T cell receptor (beta chain) emerged from a study of cytomegalovirus exposure and HLA in healthy donors. This clone was seen only once. The antigen is unknown. The CDR3 length is 15 residues. Trimming took 4 bases from V and 3 from J, leaving 16 bases between them. The germline CDR1 and CDR2 sequences are SGHRS and YFSETQ. Assay used: immunoSEQ multiplex PCR; TCRdb lists only in-frame clones, some missing. Found here are under 150,000 clones, approximately 90% of them singletons; the top ten hold approximately 0.7%. The donors were members of the roughly 130-subject validation cohort (separate from the roughly 670-subject first cohort). Study results and caveats: Researchers reported that three CMV-associated chains were confirmed in vitro as CMV antigen-specific. In the roughly 130 validation repertoires, a later analysis found that first-cohort TCR clusters tended to co-occur. A list of 164 TCR beta chains associated with cytomegalovirus was given.

This sequence was found in a man younger than 35 in good health and CMV-seronegative. The chain recombines TRBV5-1 with TRBJ1-1; maybe TRBD1 (5 bases). The sequenced material came from PBMCs. The CDR3: CASSPQGIRDTEAFF. The CDR3 nucleotides are TGCGCCAGCAGCCCGCAGGGAATTCGTGACACTGAAGCTTTCTTT.